The 3 T cell receptor beta chains given below trace back to one sample, sequenced in a study of shared clonotypes between healthy human individuals. TCRdb's table, derived via immunoSEQ multiplex PCR, lists solely in-frame clones and lacks some. This sample has under 850,000 clones, with nearly 95% found just once. CD45RO-negative cells were positively selected for CCR7, leaving out terminally differentiated effector memory CD45RA+ cells. The sequenced sample consisted of naive CD8+ T cells sorted from blood. The receptors were gathered from a man younger than 40 in good health.

The rearrangement joins TRBV5-4 to TRBJ1-2; D might be TRBD1 (6 bases). The CDR3 sequence is 15 residues long. CDR1 is SGHNT and CDR2 is YYREEE in the germline V gene (reference sequence). V lost 2 bases and J 2 bases, leaving 13 bases between the germline ends. CDR3 protein: CASSFSGRGNYGYTF. The DNA for the CDR3 is TGTGCCAGCAGCTTTAGTGGCAGGGGAAACTATGGCTACACCTTC.

The chain has TRBV7-9 and TRBJ2-1; 10 nucleotides line up with TRBD1. CDR1 is SEHNR, CDR2 FQNEAQ, per germline (reference sequence). Germline trimming cut 4 bases from V and 4 bases from J; bases unmatched to any gene: 7. The CDR3 is made up of 16 amino acids. CDR3 nucleotide sequence: TGTGCCAGCAGCTCGGACGGGACAGGGGCTTACAATGAGCAGTTCTTC. This encodes CASSSDGTGAYNEQFF.

This clone has only one observation. The sample holds other DNA sequences that translate to the same CDR3. The rearrangement joins TRBV13 to TRBJ2-7, with 9 bases matching TRBD1. V was clipped by 6 bases and J by 3 bases; unmatched bases: 6. The CDR3 runs to 14 residues. In germline, CDR1 is PRHDT, CDR2 FYEKMQ (reference sequence). CDR3 DNA: TGTGCCAGCAGTTGGGGACAGGGAAGCTACGAGCAGTACTTC. This gives the protein CASSWGQGSYEQYF.